This TCR beta chain appears in the sequencing data of a study of cytomegalovirus exposure and HLA in healthy donors. Study-level information: A preliminary data release comprised roughly 80 million unique TCRs obtained from HLA-typed donors.

The PCR was carried out with 60 Vbeta primers and 13 Jbeta primers. TCRdb's copy holds only in-frame clones and misses some; the assay was immunoSEQ multiplex PCR. The top ten hold roughly 1.6% of the sample, which has fewer than 200,000 clones, over 60% seen once. Trimming took 7 bases from V and 0 from J, leaving 15 bases between them. The V gene's germline CDR1 is SGDLS and CDR2 YYNGEE. This CDR3 spans 15 amino acids. This clonotype was sampled from a girl aged 10 to 17 in good health and CMV-seronegative. The gene calls are TRBV9 and TRBJ2-3, with a tentative D call TRBD1 (6 bases). Sequencing input: PBMCs. The DNA of the CDR3 is TGTGCCAGCCGGCAAGGGGGTTCTAGCACAGATACGCAGTATTTT. Its translation: CASRQGGSSTDTQYF.